The 2 T cell receptor beta chains in this list originate from one sample, sequenced in a study of CD8 T cells in ankylosing spondylitis. General study findings and limits: It appeared that ankylosing spondylitis blood was characterized by a TCR beta motif of several highly homologous variants.

One entry per CDR3 protein results from TCRdb running MiXCR on the 5' RACE reads. The table includes about 340,000 distinct CDR3 sequences, approximately 8.2% detected once. For these receptors, no antigen is known. The sample consisted of blood, either unsorted or a sorted T cell fraction (not recorded which). The receptor source for this set is a male donor with ankylosing spondylitis.

The chain uses TRBV29-1 and TRBJ1-1; a weak D match, TRBD1 (5 bases). The CDR3 is made up of 13 amino acids. Germline loops: CDR1 SQVTM, CDR2 ANQGSEA. Trimming pared 6 bases from V and 4 bases from J, leaving 15 bases between. CDR3 DNA sequence: TGCAGCGTCACCCAGGGTTTTGGCACTGAAGCTTTCTTT. It is translated as CSVTQGFGTEAFF.

This clonotype has at least ten counts. The J gene is TRBJ2-7, the V gene TRBV5-1, with 7 bases identical to TRBD1. V dropped 4 bases and J dropped 2; count of bases not matched to a gene: 6. The CDR3 totals 14 residues. Germline assignment: CDR1 SGHRS and CDR2 YFSETQ. The CDR3, as DNA: TGCGCCAGCAGCACGAAGACAGGGCCCTACGAGCAGTACTTC. Protein: CASSTKTGPYEQYF.